This T cell receptor (beta chain) was retrieved from a study of shared clonotypes between healthy human individuals (dated by TCRdb to the early 2020s). Context from the whole study: Three men and a couple of women, aged 18 to 49 years, made up the cohort. For each donor, CD4 naive and CD4 memory were each given three plates, CD8 naive was given two plates, and CD8 memory was given one plate. The study deeply sequenced blood TCR repertoires of several healthy adults to estimate repertoire size and the extent of clonotype sharing between individuals. To increase sequencing depth and limit assay-specific biases, different laboratories used diverse techniques to prepare libraries and sequence TCR repertoires. Between about 0.85 and 9.5 billion PBMCs per donor were obtained by leukapheresis.

For this clone: The antigen it recognizes is unknown. No base-level quality is on record; no much larger clone is a single base apart.

Using the deep immunoSEQ assay, TCR CDR3 regions were amplified from genomic DNA by multiplex PCR. For each cell subset, the extracted genomic DNA was distributed evenly across all wells of several immunoSEQ 96-well plates, and each plate served as one replicate. For sorted subsets, roughly 200 ng of genomic DNA, equivalent to about 30,000 T cell genomes, went into each replicate PCR. The purified libraries were quantified using a Qubit 3.0 fluorometer, sized with a Bioanalyzer 2100, and then quantified again using the KAPA Library Quantification kit. Each immunoSEQ 96-well plate was sequenced on its own single-read 150-cycle Illumina NextSeq 550 flow cell. The study's own analysis went as follows. Because the immunoSEQ output included only junctional sequences and no quality scores, the filtering could not be the same as the filtering used for full-length reads. Sequences were annotated with PyIR, a Python wrapper for IgBLAST v1.9, and V/J genes and CDR3 were assigned using IMGT germline references. Reads were removed for weak V/J assignments (E-value above 1e-6), missing CDR3, stop codons, out-of-frame junctions, or ambiguous translated residues. V3J clonotypes were defined as sequences sharing an identical inferred V gene, J gene, and CDR3 amino acid sequence. Percentage overlap between repertoires was computed as shared unique clonotypes divided by the size of the smaller repertoire. Three approaches were used to assess repertoire richness: RTK rarefaction, the Chao1 estimator, and Recon v2.1 estimates of unobserved clonotypes. For all TCRbeta clonotypes obtained by the gDNA method from several donors, generation probabilities were computed with OLGA. The source is immuneACCESS, and TCRdb retained only in-frame sequences with V and J called. Part of the clones is not carried over; for the studies checked, unresolved V genes explain less than half of this, and the remainder is unexplained. The D gene and trimming were derived from the DNA, and the V and J assignments and clone size from that table. The sample contains around 980,000 clones, around 82% of them found a single time. The ten biggest clones cover roughly 0.62% of the sample.

Study-wide findings and limitations: Estimated clonotype richness was generally larger for naive than for memory subsets. Sampling was limited to blood, and TCR repertoires in tissue likely differ from TCR repertoires in blood. Pairwise subsampling indicated that sequencing depth was expected to affect the degree of clonotype sharing among donors. The small number of donors limited the genetic and exposure-history diversity represented. Sharing across a few donors was observed for around 5% of naive CD4, less than 4% of naive CD8, about 2.3% of memory CD4, and around 0.4% of memory CD8 clonotypes. Incomplete sequencing was indicated by rarefaction of sorted-subset datasets, despite the large sequencing depth. Clonotypes shared by all four sorted-subset donors showed higher generation probabilities than non-shared clonotypes.

The donors were healthy, HIV-negative adults who had no recently reported acute infections or vaccinations. Only Caucasian adults living in Nashville, Tennessee, USA were represented among the donors. CD4+ T cells were enriched through magnetic negative selection, after which naive cells were positively selected on CD45RA and the remaining negative fraction served as the memory subset. After blood collection by leukapheresis, PBMCs were isolated using Ficoll-Histopaque density gradient centrifugation and then cryopreserved in the vapor phase of liquid nitrogen. Purity and quantity of every magnetically sorted T cell population were checked by analytical flow cytometry. Genomic DNA was isolated from every sorted fraction and measured by UV absorbance on a Nanodrop 2000c. The sequencing input was memory CD4+ T cells from PBMCs. What this sample's cell subset or site label stands for: CD45RA-negative fraction. This TCR came from a young man in good health. Some clones in this sample may be carry-over from other donors' samples.

The encoded CDR3 is CASSLASGNTIYF. In nucleotides, the sequence is TGTGCCAGCAGCTTGGCCTCTGGAAACACCATATATTTT. The V and J genes are TRBV7-9 and TRBJ1-3, with the identity of the D gene unclear. The CDR3 sequence holds 13 residues, the cysteine and phenylalanine included. Solely the CDR3 DNA is kept, with 39 bases framed from the first base. Via the germline V gene (reference sequence), CDR1 is SEHNR and CDR2 FQNEAQ. V loses 3 bases of germline sequence and J loses 0 bases, and the interval between the two ends is 3 bases.